The source of this TCR beta chain is a study of cytomegalovirus exposure and HLA in healthy donors. Study-level results: Associated with cytomegalovirus, according to the listing, were 170 or so TCR beta chains. When analyzed later, the rates of TCR association showed variation by HLA locus, with DRB1 the most and HLA-C the fewest. A previous analysis found most TCR beta V segments productive roughly 87% or roughly 30% of the time.

This clone was picked up a small number of times. What it binds is not known. Vbeta (60) and Jbeta (13) primers were used in the PCR. Libraries were prepared by immunoSEQ multiplex PCR; TCRdb keeps only in-frame clonotypes and omits some of them. The sample carries some 120,000 clones, about 63% recorded once. The germline V and J ends were trimmed by 0 bases and 1 base, with 11 bases remaining between them. The CDR3 loop spans 16 amino acids. The V gene's germline CDR1 is ENHRY and CDR2 SYGVKD. The sequence derives from a man in his thirties or forties in good health and CMV-seropositive. The chain has TRBV10-3 and TRBJ2-3; D is possibly TRBD2 (5 bases). Source material: PBMCs. The CDR3 bases are TGTGCCATCAGTGAGTCGGGTCGGGAAGGCACAGATACGCAGTATTTT. Protein sequence: CAISESGREGTDTQYF.